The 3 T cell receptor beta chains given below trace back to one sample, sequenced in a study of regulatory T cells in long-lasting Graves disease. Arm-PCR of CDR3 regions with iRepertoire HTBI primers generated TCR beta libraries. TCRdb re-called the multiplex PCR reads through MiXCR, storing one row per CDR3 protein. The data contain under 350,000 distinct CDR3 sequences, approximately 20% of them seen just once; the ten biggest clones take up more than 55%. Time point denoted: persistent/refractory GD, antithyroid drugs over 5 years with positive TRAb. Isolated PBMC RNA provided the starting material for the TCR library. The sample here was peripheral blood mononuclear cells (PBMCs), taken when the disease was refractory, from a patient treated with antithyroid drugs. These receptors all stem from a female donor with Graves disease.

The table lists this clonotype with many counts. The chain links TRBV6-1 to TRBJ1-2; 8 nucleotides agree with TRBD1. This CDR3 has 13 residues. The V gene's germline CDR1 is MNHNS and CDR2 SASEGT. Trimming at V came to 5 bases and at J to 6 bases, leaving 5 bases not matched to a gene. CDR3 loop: CASSPRQGHGYTF. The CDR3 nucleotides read TGTGCCAGCAGTCCCCGACAGGGGCATGGCTACACCTTC.

The CDR3 bases are TGTGCCAGCAGTCCTCCCGGGACAGGGATCACCGGGGAGCTGTTTTTT. Amino acid sequence: CASSPPGTGITGELFF. The genes are TRBV6-2 or TRBV6-3 and TRBJ2-2; TRBD1 agrees at 9 bases. The CDR3 has 16 residues. Germline loops: CDR1 MNHEY, CDR2 SVGEGT. V lost 5 bases, J lost 4 bases, and 8 bases stayed unmatched.

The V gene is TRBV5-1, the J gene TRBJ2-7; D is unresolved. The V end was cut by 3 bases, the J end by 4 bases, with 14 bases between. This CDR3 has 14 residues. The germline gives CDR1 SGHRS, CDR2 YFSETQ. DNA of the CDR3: TGCGCCAGCAGCTCCGGGCCCGACTTATACGAGCAGTACTTC. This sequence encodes CASSSGPDLYEQYF.